The 13 T cell receptor beta chains presented below share a single source sample, sequenced in a study of glioma-infiltrating T cells. Using RNA template, CDR3s of TCR alpha and beta were amplified with iRepertoire arm-PCR. TCRdb recomputed calls from the multiplex PCR reads with MiXCR, one row per CDR3 protein. This sample has under 200,000 distinct CDR3 sequences; approximately 30% occur once, and the top ten carry 20% to 25%. The specimen was glioma tissue, nonneoplastic brain tissue, or PBMCs (not recorded which). The source is a human donor with low-grade glioma or glioblastoma, undergoing nonglioma brain surgery, or in good health (not recorded which).

This clonotype was counted ten times or more. The genes are TRBV6-2 or TRBV6-3 and TRBJ1-1; D remains ambiguous. Looked up from germline, CDR1 is MNHEY and CDR2 is SVGEGT. This CDR3 has 11 amino acids. V lost 6 bases and J 6 bases, leaving 8 bases between the germline ends. The CDR3 reads CASSSNPEAFF. In DNA form, the CDR3 reads TGTGCCAGCAGCTCAAACCCTGAAGCTTTCTTT.

Note on this clonotype: The germline gene is not matched at one end of the junction; a read error may be the cause. The chain recombines TRBV5-4 with TRBJ1-2, with D perhaps TRBD1 (6 bases). Germline CDR1 and CDR2: SGHNT and YYREEE (reference sequence). The CDR3 is 16 residues long. The CDR3 DNA is TGTGCCAGCACCTTGCCTGGGGGCCCCCGGTTGGATGGCTACACCTTC. This codes for CASTLPGGPRLDGYTF.

This clonotype turned up a few times. The final CDR3 position lacks the conserved phenylalanine or tryptophan, pointing to a likely read error. Because the CDR3's place on the DNA is in doubt, the DNA is left out and the CDR3 is given as listed by TCRdb. V usage is TRBV3-1 and J usage is TRBJ1-1; the listed D gene, TRBD1, was not tested against the DNA. In germline, CDR1 is LGHDT, CDR2 YNNKEL (reference sequence). From its first to its last residue, the CDR3 has 13 amino acids. The CDR3 sequence: CASSQGAGKEEVG.

About this clonotype itself: One junction end disagrees with the germline gene, perhaps due to a read error. The chain carries TRBV5-5 and TRBJ1-1; D unresolved. The CDR3 is 12 residues long. Germline assignment: CDR1 SGHKS and CDR2 YYEKEE (reference sequence). The CDR3 DNA is TGTGCCAGCGGCTTACTGAACACTGAAGCTTTCTTT. Its translation is CASGLLNTEAFF.

A word on this clonotype: The germline gene is not matched at one end of the junction; a read error may be the cause. The CDR3 DNA is TGTGCAAGCAGCCAAGTTAGATTTGGCCCCTTCTTC. It encodes CASSQVRFGPFF. The chain carries TRBV3-1 and TRBJ2-7; no definite D call. CDR3 length: 12 residues. CDR1 is LGHDT and CDR2 is YNNKEL in the germline V gene (reference sequence).

V and J are TRBV11-3 and TRBJ2-7; D is perhaps TRBD1 (6 bases). Trimming removed 4 bases from V and 4 bases from J, with 11 bases in between. Germline values: CDR1 SGHNT, CDR2 YENEEA. The CDR3 runs 13 residues. Here the CDR3 reads CASSYLQGYEQYF. The CDR3 DNA reads as TGTGCCAGCAGCTACCTACAGGGTTACGAGCAGTACTTC.

Regarding this clonotype: The CDR3 ends on some other residue instead of the conserved phenylalanine or tryptophan, so this is likely a read error. The chain uses TRBV6-1 and TRBJ2-7; tentative D call: TRBD1 (6 bases). Germline V CDR1 and CDR2: MNHNS, SASEGT. Trimming shortened V by 5 bases and J by 6 bases, and 8 bases separated the two germline ends. The CDR3 spans 11 residues. In DNA form, the CDR3 reads TGTGCCAGCAGTTCAGGGGTCGAGCAGTACCTC. It is translated as CASSSGVEQYL.

V is TRBV6-5 and J is TRBJ2-1; 11 positions agree with TRBD2. Unmatched junction bases numbered 17, after V lost 4 bases and J lost 12 bases. This CDR3 is 17 amino acids long. The germline CDR1 and CDR2 sequences are MNHEY and SVGAGI. Written as DNA, the CDR3 is TGTGCCAGCAGTTTGATGGGACTAGCGGTTCCCCCCTACGTGCAGTTCTTC. Translation gives CASSLMGLAVPPYVQFF.

Ten or more counts support this clonotype. The genes are TRBV20-1 and TRBJ1-5, with D hard to call. CDR1 and CDR2 (germline): DFQATT, SNEGSKA (reference sequence). V was cut by 4 bases and J by 0 bases, with 10 bases left in between. The CDR3 has 14 residues. The CDR3 DNA reads as TGCAGTGCTATTCTGGGAAATAGCAATCAGCCCCAGCATTTT. This sequence encodes CSAILGNSNQPQHF.

This clonotype was seen ten or more times. V gene TRBV6-2 or TRBV6-3 combines with J gene TRBJ1-2; D unresolved. Germline values: CDR1 MNHEY, CDR2 SVGEGT. The CDR3 is made up of 14 amino acids. With 4 bases removed from V and 5 bases from J, the gap between germline ends came to 14 bases. This chain's CDR3 is CASSSPIGTYGYTF. The CDR3 DNA sequence: TGTGCCAGCAGTTCTCCGATTGGAACTTATGGCTACACCTTC.

This clonotype was found many times. V gene TRBV4-3 combines with J gene TRBJ1-2, with unresolved D. The CDR3 contains 15 residues. With 2 bases removed from V and 3 bases from J, the gap between germline ends came to 13 bases. Germline V gene lookup returns CDR1 LGHNA and CDR2 YSLEER. This chain's CDR3 is CASSQMSEGDYGYTF. For the CDR3, the DNA is TGCGCCAGCAGCCAAATGTCGGAGGGAGACTATGGCTACACCTTC.

This clonotype was picked up many times. This chain connects TRBV28 to TRBJ1-6; D gene uncertain. V was trimmed by 5 bases and J by 7 bases, leaving 21 bases between them. The length of the CDR3 is 17 residues. Germline V gives CDR1 MDHEN, CDR2 SYDVKM. The CDR3 spells CASSPPQLGVLNSPLHF. The CDR3 DNA is TGTGCCAGCAGTCCACCTCAACTGGGCGTACTAAATTCACCCCTCCACTTT.

In this sample, this clonotype turned up many times. This chain links TRBV7-7 with TRBJ2-3, with TRBD2 matching 8 bases. V lost 2 bases to trimming and J lost 0 bases; unmatched junction nucleotides: 4. This CDR3 contains 16 residues. Germline CDR1 reads SSHAT; CDR2 reads FNYEAQ (reference sequence). The chain's CDR3 is CASSLPGLESTDTQYF. The CDR3 nucleotides are TGTGCCAGCAGCTTACCGGGACTAGAAAGCACAGATACGCAGTATTTT.